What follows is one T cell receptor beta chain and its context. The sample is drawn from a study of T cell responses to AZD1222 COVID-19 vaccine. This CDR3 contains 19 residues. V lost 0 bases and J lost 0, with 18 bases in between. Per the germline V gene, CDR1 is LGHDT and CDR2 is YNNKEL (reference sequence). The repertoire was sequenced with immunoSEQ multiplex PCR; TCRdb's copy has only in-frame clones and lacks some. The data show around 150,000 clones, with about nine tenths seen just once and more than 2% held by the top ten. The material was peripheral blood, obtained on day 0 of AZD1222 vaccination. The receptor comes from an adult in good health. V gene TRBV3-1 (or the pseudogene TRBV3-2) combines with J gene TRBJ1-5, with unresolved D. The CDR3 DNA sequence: TGTGCCAGCAGCCAAGAAAATAAGGGAGCCGATTATAGCAATCAGCCCCAGCATTTT. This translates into CASSQENKGADYSNQPQHF.